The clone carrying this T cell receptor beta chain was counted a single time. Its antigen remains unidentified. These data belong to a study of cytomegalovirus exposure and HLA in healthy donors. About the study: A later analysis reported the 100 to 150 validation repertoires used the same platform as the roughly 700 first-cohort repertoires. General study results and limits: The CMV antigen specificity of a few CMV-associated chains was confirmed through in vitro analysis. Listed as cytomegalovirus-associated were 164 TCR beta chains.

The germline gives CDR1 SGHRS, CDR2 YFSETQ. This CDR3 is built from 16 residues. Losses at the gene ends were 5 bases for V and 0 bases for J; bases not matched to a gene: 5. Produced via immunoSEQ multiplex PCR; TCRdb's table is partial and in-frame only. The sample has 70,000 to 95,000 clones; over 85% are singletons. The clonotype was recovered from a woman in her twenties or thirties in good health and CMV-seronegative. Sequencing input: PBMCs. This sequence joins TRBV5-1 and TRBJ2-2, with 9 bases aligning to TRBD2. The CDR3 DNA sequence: TGCGCCAGCAGGCGGACTAGCGCAGCGAACACCGGGGAGCTGTTTTTT. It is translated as CASRRTSAANTGELFF. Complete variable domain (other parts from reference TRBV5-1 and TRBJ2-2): KAGVTQTPRYLIKTRGQQVTLSCSPISGHRSVSWYQQTPGQGLQFLFEYFSETQRNKGNFPGRFSGRQFSNSRSEMNVSTLELGDSALYLCASRRTSAANTGELFFGEGSRLTVL.